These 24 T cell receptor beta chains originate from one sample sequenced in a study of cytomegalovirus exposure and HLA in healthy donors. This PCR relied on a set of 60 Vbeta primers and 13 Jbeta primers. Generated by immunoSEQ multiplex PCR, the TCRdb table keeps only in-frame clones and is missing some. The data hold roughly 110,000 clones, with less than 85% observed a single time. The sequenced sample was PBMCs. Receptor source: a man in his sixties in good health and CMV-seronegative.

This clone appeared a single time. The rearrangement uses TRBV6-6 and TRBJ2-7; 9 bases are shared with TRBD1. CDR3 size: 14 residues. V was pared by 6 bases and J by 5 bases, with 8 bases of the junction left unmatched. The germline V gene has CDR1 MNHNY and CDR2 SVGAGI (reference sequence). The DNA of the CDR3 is TGTGCCAGCAGAAAACAGGGGGCGGCGGACGAGCAGTACTTC. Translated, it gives CASRKQGAADEQYF.

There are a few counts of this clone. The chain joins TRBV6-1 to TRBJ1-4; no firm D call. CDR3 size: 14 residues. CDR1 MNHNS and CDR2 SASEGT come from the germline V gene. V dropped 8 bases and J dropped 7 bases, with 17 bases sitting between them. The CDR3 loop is CASETIQLGEKLFF. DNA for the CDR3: TGTGCCAGCGAGACTATACAGCTTGGTGAAAAACTGTTTTTT.

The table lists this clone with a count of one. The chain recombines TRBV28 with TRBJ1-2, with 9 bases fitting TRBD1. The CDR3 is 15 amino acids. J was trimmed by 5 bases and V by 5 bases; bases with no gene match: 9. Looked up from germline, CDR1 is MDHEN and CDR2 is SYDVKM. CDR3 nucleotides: TGTGCCAGCAGTATAGGGACAGGGAGACTATATGGCTACACCTTC. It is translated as CASSIGTGRLYGYTF.

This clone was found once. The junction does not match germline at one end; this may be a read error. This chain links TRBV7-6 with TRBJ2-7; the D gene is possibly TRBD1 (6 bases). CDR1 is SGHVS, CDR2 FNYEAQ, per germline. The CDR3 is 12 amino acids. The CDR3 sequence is CASSLDSYGQYF. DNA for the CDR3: TGTGCCAGCAGCTTGGACAGTTACGGGCAGTACTTC.

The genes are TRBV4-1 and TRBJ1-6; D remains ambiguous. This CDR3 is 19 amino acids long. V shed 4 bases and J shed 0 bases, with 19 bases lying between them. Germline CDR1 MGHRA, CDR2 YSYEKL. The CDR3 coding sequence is TGCGCCAGCAGCCGAGAACGGGAGGGCGAAAGCTCCTATAATTCACCCCTCCACTTT. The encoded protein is CASSREREGESSYNSPLHF.

CDR3 sequence: CASGVTQSSDTQYF. The CDR3 DNA follows: TGTGCCAGCGGCGTGACACAGAGCTCAGATACGCAGTATTTT. J is TRBJ2-3 and V is TRBV28; D not certain. CDR1 is MDHEN and CDR2 is SYDVKM in the germline V gene. Trimming shortened V by 8 bases and J by 4 bases, and 16 bases separated the two germline ends. The CDR3 covers 14 residues.

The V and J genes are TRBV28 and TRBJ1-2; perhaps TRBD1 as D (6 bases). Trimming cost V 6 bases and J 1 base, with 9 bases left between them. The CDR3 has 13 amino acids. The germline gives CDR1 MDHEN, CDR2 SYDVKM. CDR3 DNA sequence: TGTGCCAGCAGCTGGACAGTTAACTATGGCTACACCTTC. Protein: CASSWTVNYGYTF.

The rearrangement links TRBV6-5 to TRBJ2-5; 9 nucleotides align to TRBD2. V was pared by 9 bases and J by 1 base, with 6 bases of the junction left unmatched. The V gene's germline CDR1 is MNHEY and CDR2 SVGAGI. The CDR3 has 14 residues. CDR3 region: CASTSGSSQETQYF. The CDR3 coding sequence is TGTGCCAGTACTAGCGGGTCAAGCCAAGAGACCCAGTACTTC.

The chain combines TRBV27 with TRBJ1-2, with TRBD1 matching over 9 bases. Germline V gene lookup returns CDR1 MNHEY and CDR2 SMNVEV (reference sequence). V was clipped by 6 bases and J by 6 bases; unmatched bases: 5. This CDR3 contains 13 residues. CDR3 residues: CASRRTGVDGYTF. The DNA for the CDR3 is TGTGCCAGCAGACGGACAGGGGTAGATGGCTACACCTTC.

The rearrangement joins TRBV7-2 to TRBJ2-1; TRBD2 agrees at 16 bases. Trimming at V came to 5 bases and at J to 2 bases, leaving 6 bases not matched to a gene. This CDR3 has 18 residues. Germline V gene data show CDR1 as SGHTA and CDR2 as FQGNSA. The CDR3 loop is CASSRTGTSGGAYNEQFF. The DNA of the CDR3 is TGTGCCAGCAGCCGCACCGGGACTAGCGGGGGGGCCTACAATGAGCAGTTCTTC.

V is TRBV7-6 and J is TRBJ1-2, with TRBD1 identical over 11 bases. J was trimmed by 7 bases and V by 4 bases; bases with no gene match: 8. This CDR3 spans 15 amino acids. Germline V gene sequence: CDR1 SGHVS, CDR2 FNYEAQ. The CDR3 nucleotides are TGTGCCAGCAGCTCAACCGGACAGGGGGCTAGTGGCTACACCTTC. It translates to CASSSTGQGASGYTF.

The CDR3 loop reads CASRATSAETQYF. The CDR3 region has the DNA TGTGCCAGCAGAGCGACTAGCGCGGAGACCCAGTACTTC. The chain has TRBV7-2 and TRBJ2-5; 8 bases align to TRBD2. The trim removed 6 bases at V and 5 bases at J, leaving 5 bases unmatched. Looked up from germline, CDR1 is SGHTA and CDR2 is FQGNSA. This CDR3 spans 13 amino acids. The full variable domain, with the rest looked up from reference TRBV7-2 and TRBJ2-5, is GAGVSQSPSNKVTEKGKDVELRCDPISGHTALYWYRQSLGQGLEFLIYFQGNSAPDKSGLPSDRFSAERTGGSVSTLTIQRTQQEDSAVYLCASRATSAETQYFGPGTRLLVL.

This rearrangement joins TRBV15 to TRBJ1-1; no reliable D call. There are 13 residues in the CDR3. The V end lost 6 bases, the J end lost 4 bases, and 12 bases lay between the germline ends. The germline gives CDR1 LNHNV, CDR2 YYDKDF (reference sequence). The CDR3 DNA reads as TGTGCCACCAGGGGCAGCCTGGGCACTGAAGCTTTCTTT. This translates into CATRGSLGTEAFF.

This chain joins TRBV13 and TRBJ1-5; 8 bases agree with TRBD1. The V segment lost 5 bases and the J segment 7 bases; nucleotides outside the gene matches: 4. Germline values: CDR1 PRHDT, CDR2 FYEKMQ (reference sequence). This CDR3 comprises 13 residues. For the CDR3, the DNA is TGTGCCAGCAGCCAGGGGGCTAAGCAGCCCCAGCATTTT. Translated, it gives CASSQGAKQPQHF. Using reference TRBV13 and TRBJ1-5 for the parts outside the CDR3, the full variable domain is AAGVIQSPRHLIKEKRETATLKCYPIPRHDTVYWYQQGPGQDPQFLISFYEKMQSDKGSIPDRFSAQQFSDYHSELNMSSLELGDSALYFCASSQGAKQPQHFGDGTRLSIL.

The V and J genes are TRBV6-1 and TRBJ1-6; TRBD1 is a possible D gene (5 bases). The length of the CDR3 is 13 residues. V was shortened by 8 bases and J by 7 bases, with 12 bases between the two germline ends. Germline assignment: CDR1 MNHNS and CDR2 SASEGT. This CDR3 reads CASWTRGNSPLHF. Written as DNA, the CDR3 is TGTGCCAGCTGGACACGAGGAAATTCACCCCTCCACTTT.

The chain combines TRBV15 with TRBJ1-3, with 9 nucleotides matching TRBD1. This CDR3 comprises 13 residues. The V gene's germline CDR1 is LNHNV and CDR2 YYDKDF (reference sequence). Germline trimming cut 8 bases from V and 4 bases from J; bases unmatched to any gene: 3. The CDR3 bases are TGTGCCACCCGGACAGGGGCCGGAAACACCATATATTTT. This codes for CATRTGAGNTIYF.

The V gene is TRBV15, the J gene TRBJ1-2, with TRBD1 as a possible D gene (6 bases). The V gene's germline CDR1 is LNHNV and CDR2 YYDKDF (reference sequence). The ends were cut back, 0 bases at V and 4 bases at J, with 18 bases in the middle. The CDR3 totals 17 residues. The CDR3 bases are TGTGCCACCAGCAGAGATTGGGGGGCGGGGGTGATCTATGGCTACACCTTC. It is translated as CATSRDWGAGVIYGYTF.

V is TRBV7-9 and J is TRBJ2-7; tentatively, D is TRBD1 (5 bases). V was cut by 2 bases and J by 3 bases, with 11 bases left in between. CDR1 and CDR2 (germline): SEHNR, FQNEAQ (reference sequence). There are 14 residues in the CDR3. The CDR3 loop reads CASSLMGHIYEQYF. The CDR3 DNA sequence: TGTGCCAGCAGCTTAATGGGGCATATCTACGAGCAGTACTTC.

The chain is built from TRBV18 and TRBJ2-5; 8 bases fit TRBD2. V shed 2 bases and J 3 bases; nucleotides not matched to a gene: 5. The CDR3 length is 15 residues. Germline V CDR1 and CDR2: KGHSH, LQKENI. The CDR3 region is CASSPYGGGKETQYF. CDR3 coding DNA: TGTGCCAGCTCACCATACGGCGGGGGGAAAGAGACCCAGTACTTC.

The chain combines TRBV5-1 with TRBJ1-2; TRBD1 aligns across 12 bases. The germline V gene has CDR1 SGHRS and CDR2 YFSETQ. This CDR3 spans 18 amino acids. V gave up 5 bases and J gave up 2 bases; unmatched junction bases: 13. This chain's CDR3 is CASRLSGTGGPKNYGYTF. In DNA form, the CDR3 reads TGCGCCAGCAGGTTATCCGGGACAGGGGGCCCGAAAAACTATGGCTACACCTTC.

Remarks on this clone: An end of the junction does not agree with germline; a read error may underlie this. For the CDR3, the DNA is TGCAGCGCATACAGGGGGCAGAGAGGGAACGCTGAAGCTTTCTTT. This translates into CSAYRGQRGNAEAFF. The chain couples TRBV29-1 to TRBJ1-1; TRBD1 matches at 9 bases. The CDR3 extends over 15 amino acids. Germline V lookup: CDR1 SQVTM, CDR2 ANQGSEA.

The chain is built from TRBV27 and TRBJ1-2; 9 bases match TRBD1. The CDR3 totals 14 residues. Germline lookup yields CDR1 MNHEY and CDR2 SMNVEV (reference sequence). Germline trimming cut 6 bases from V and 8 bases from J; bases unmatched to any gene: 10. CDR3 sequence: CASRTGTGPGGYTF. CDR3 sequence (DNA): TGTGCCAGCAGAACCGGGACAGGGCCGGGAGGCTACACCTTC.

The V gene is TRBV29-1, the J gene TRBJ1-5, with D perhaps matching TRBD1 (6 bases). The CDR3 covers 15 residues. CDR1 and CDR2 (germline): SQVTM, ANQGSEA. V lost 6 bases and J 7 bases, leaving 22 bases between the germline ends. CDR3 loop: CSVGEQGGSFQPQHF. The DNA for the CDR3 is TGCAGCGTAGGGGAACAGGGAGGGTCGTTCCAGCCCCAGCATTTT.

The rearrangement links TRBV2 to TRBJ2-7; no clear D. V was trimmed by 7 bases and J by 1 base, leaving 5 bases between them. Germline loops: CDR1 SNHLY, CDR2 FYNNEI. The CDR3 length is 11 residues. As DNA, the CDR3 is TGTGCCAGCACCTATTCCTACGAGCAGTACTTC. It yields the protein CASTYSYEQYF. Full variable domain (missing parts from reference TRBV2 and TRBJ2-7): EPEVTQTPSHQVTQMGQEVILRCVPISNHLYFYWYRQILGQKVEFLVSFYNNEISEKSEIFDDQFSVERPDGSNFTLKIRSTKLEDSAMYFCASTYSYEQYFGPGTRLTVT.